Listed here are 4 T cell receptor beta chains from one sample, sequenced in a study of CD8+CD57+ T cells in acquired aplastic anemia. TCR beta VDJ combinations and CDR3 sequences were profiled from genomic DNA. From the reads, TCRdb called clonotypes with MiXCR, one entry per CDR3 protein. The sample gives roughly 280,000 distinct CDR3 sequences, roughly 59% of which show up once; under 1.5% is in the top ten. Patients picked for sequencing had shown CD8+CD57+ cell expansion detected by flow cytometry. The specimen was sorted CD4+, CD8+, or CD8+CD57+ T cells (not recorded which) from PBMCs. The receptors come from a human donor with aplastic anemia.

This rearrangement joins TRBV25-1 to TRBJ2-6; 15 bases agree with TRBD2. Germline V CDR1 and CDR2: MGHDK, SYGVNS. This CDR3 has 23 amino acids. V lost 5 bases and J lost 0; bases outside the gene matches: 17. Here the CDR3 reads CASSLWGLAGGPGLCSGANVLTF. CDR3 DNA: TGTGCCAGCAGTTTATGGGGACTAGCGGGAGGCCCCGGGCTGTGCTCTGGGGCCAACGTCCTGACTTTC.

This chain connects TRBV2 to TRBJ2-2; TRBD1 matches at 9 bases. Per the germline V gene, CDR1 is SNHLY and CDR2 is FYNNEI. This CDR3 is built from 12 residues. V lost 3 bases, J lost 12 bases, and 2 bases stayed unmatched. As DNA, the CDR3 is TGTGCCAGCAGTGATCACAGGGGGCAGCTGTTTTTT. It yields the protein CASSDHRGQLFF.

The genes are TRBV20-1 and TRBJ2-7, with 9 positions matching TRBD1. CDR1 and CDR2 (germline): DFQATT, SNEGSKA (reference sequence). Losses at the gene ends were 3 bases for V and 4 bases for J; bases not matched to a gene: 10. The CDR3 has 15 residues. The CDR3 is CSARAGTGLRYEQYF. DNA for the CDR3: TGCAGTGCTAGGGCCGGGACAGGGTTACGGTACGAGCAGTACTTC.

This chain joins TRBV5-6 and TRBJ1-5; D ambiguous. The V gene lost 0 bases and the J gene lost 4 bases, with 11 bases spanning the gap. This CDR3 is 15 amino acids long. Germline V gene data show CDR1 as SGHDT and CDR2 as YYEEEE. The DNA for the CDR3 is TGTGCCAGCAGCTTGGGTCTCCAAGAGAATCAGCCCCAGCATTTT. Its protein product is CASSLGLQENQPQHF.